What follows describes a single TCR beta chain. The antigen it binds to is not known. The cohort was made up of hundreds of healthy bone marrow donors. At the time of sampling, all cohort members were nominally healthy, though unrecorded immune exposures were likely present. The donor tested CMV seronegative, placing the donor among the roughly 400 seronegative members of the cohort. Every donor gave a peripheral blood sample, and the peripheral blood mononuclear cells from that sample were used for TCR beta sequencing. The Qiagen DNeasy Blood Extraction Kit was used to extract genomic DNA from the blood cell samples. This sample was included in a study of cytomegalovirus exposure and HLA in healthy donors (dated by TCRdb to about 2017). About the study as a whole: In an earlier analysis of 587 of the donors, 250 to 350 Gb of sequence data and 100 million or so unique TCR beta sequences from 150 million to 200 million T cells were reported. To predict cytomegalovirus infection status, the study combined high-throughput TCR immunosequencing, statistical association of individual TCRs with disease status, and machine learning. A later analysis re-analyzed previously published TCR beta repertoires from 660 or so donors and added high-resolution HLA genotyping to study TCR occurrence patterns. All discovery cohort repertoires had been generated using a single sequencing platform. In a later genetic analysis, genome-wide SNP genotypes for about 55% of the roughly 670 donors were used, and that subset was treated as a discovery cohort. Rather than drawing on any new phenotypic data, the later analysis identified candidate immune exposures from TCR beta sequences and the way those sequences occurred across donors. The study used immunosequencing to profile the T cell repertoires of hundreds of subjects and linked those repertoires to cytomegalovirus serostatus. Because of strong linkage in the cohort, roughly five DR-DQ haplotypes were treated as single units for association and clustering. HLA typing covered class I and class II loci at four-digit resolution. Donor age, sex, ethnicity and CMV serostatus were compiled together with the repertoire data. A separate validation cohort of roughly 130 different subjects was used in addition to the approximately 700-subject first cohort. An earlier analysis of 587 of the donors applied high-throughput TCR beta sequencing to assess whether each TCR beta V gene segment acted as functional or pseudogenic. An early release covering about 600 HLA-typed donors comprised approximately 300 gigabases of sequencing data and tens of millions of unique TCR sequences. The number of donors typed differed by locus, with about 629-640 for A, B, C, DRB1 and DQB1, around 520 for DQA1, 606 for DPA1, and under 490 for DPB1. Among the 398 genotyped donors, around 81% belonged to the genetic ancestry cluster associated with self-reported Caucasian donors. The study was designed to test whether signatures of past pathogen exposure could be identified by cataloging public T cell receptors. Across 398 genotyped donors of the cohort, an average of about 220,000 unique TCR beta nucleotide sequences per donor were sequenced, and around 19% of those sequences were non-productive.

Library preparation used the immunoSEQ multiplex PCR assay. For the multiplex PCR, a mixture combining 60 forward primers for TCR Vbeta segments and 13 reverse primers for TCR Jbeta segments was used. The CDR3 region of rearranged TCR beta genes was amplified from genomic DNA with a multiplex PCR assay. Amplified TCR beta libraries were sequenced as 87-base-pair reads on the Illumina HiSeq System. The source study handled its data this way. A later analysis tallied 80 million to 95 million unique TCR beta chains across the 610 or so repertoires, and approximately 12 million of those chains were shared by two or more donors. Raw reads were error-corrected and collapsed into unique sequences with a nearest-neighbor algorithm that merged closely related sequences to remove PCR and sequencing errors. V, D and J gene segments were assigned by aligning CDR3 sequences to IMGT reference sequences. For a sequence to be retained, a match of at least six nucleotides was required to both a V gene segment and a J gene segment. A rearrangement counted as productive if the CDR3 had no stop codons and remained in frame with V and J, and every other rearrangement counted as non-productive. CDR3 was defined according to IMGT convention as the region running from the second conserved V-encoded cysteine to the conserved J-encoded phenylalanine. The earlier analysis of a few hundred of the donors excluded any sequence lacking an unambiguous match to a single V gene segment. An earlier analysis of about 590 of the donors classified V segments as functional when productive rearrangements were above 56.7% and as segregating when the standard deviation between donors was above 5%. A statistical classification framework was built to diagnose cytomegalovirus status from the catalog of TCR beta chain sequences. A later analysis assigned V and J genes by comparing TCR nucleotide sequences with IMGT/GENE-DB human TR gene sequences. The TCRdist pipeline was used in a later analysis to assign CDR3 sequences and most-parsimonious VDJ recombination scenarios. In a later analysis, each TCR beta chain was defined by its CDR3 amino acid sequence together with its V-gene family, and reads without a unique V-gene family were excluded. To address suspected cross-contamination and a sequencing artifact, a later analysis removed around 600 highly shared, low-generation-probability nucleotide sequences. A later analysis calculated a clonal expansion index for each public chain from normalized within-repertoire ranks of inferred template counts. In a later analysis, generation probabilities were computed using a VDJ recombination model fitted to out-of-frame rearrangements, and the results were checked against IGoR. In a later analysis, TCR-TCR, TCR-HLA and TCR-CMV co-occurrence was scored with hypergeometric tests, and a repertoire-size bias correction was applied to TCR pairs. A later analysis estimated false discovery rates by permuting HLA or CMV assignments 20 times. In a later analysis, co-occurring TCRs were grouped using DBSCAN, and TCRdist sequence similarity was added for clustering within HLA-allele-positive subsets. Co-occurrence clustering excluded repertoires with fewer than 30,000 or more than 120,000 public chains, plus five with anomalous nucleotide sharing. This immuneACCESS table, as held by TCRdb, lists in-frame sequences with V and J called but not all clones. Of the missing ones, under half trace to an unresolved V gene in checked studies; the others have no known cause. For V, J and clone size, that table is used; D and trimming come from the DNA. The sample's clone listing holds roughly 140,000 clones. Of the sample, about 0.96% falls within the top ten clones.

General conclusions and limits of the study: Roughly uniform sequencing depth across donors was assumed in presence/absence analyses, although this assumption may not hold. Across donors, most TCR sequences were observed very rarely, whereas some public TCRs were present in many individuals. Because HLA typing was unavailable for some donors at each locus, only the typed subset was used in association tests. A few of the identified cytomegalovirus-associated TCR beta chains were confirmed in vitro to be specific for cytomegalovirus antigens. Compared with the 666-donor mean, donors in an Asian-associated ancestry cluster had fewer N-insertions in productive TCRs, according to a later genetic analysis. A cluster of highly shared sequence variants was judged likely to represent a technical artifact of the sequencing pipeline. The authors suggested that the approach could potentially be extended to other disease states and immunological phenotypes. Correlated functional status among segregating V segments might be attributable to linkage disequilibrium, but an unknown experimental factor could not be ruled out. Only TCR beta chains were sequenced in this cohort, and the absence of alpha or paired-chain data limited detectable features. A later analysis associated around 16,000 TCR beta sequences with specific HLA alleles at a false discovery rate of 0.05. In the study, approximately 150 TCR beta chains were listed as associated with cytomegalovirus. CMV serostatus was the only immune exposure information available for the cohort. According to a later analysis, most CMV-associated TCR beta chains appeared to be HLA-restricted, and the HLA associations seemed to be driven largely by CMV exposure. In both the original and validation cohorts, the classifier was reported to diagnose cytomegalovirus status with high specificity and sensitivity. A further reported finding was that TCR beta sequences accurately predicted the HLA-A and HLA-B alleles for most subjects in the first cohort. Some IMGT-functional V segments, including TRBV6-2 and TRBV6-3, could not be distinguished by the 87-base-pair reads and were therefore excluded. Broadly in line with IMGT annotations, most TCR beta V segments showed up in productive rearrangements about 87% or about 30% of the time in an earlier analysis of under 700 of the donors. Because counts were too low, seventeen rarely observed V segments, including chromosome 9 orphons, were left out of the earlier analysis of some 640 of the donors. A later analysis found that HLA-associated TCR beta chains were more clonally expanded and had lower generation probabilities than equally common non-associated chains. In a later analysis, several top co-occurrence clusters were reported to appear linked to parvovirus B19, influenza, CMV and Epstein-Barr virus. In a later genetic analysis, a missense DCLRE1C variant was associated with V-gene and J-gene trimming of TCR beta chains, and the association was replicated in an independent cohort. In a later analysis, the rate of TCR association differed among HLA loci, with DRB1 alleles having the most associated TCRs and HLA-C alleles having the fewest. When HLA alleles, especially DR and DQ, strongly co-occurred, TCR associations were difficult to assign to individual alleles.

Including the terminal cysteine and phenylalanine, the CDR3 comprises 16 residues. Left in the record is the CDR3 DNA by itself, 48 bases read in frame from the first base. Cut back by 8 bases and 2 bases, the V and J ends lie 19 bases apart. CDR1 is given as LNHNV and CDR2 as YYDKDF, both from the germline V gene (reference sequence). The sequencing input was PBMCs. The rearranged segments are TRBV15 and TRBJ1-5, with no D gene named confidently. This sequence originates from a male donor in good health and CMV-seronegative. The CDR3 protein is CATGLPRSRGNQPQHF. Read as DNA, the sequence is TGTGCCACCGGCCTCCCGCGTTCGAGGGGCAATCAGCCCCAGCATTTT.